This TCR beta chain was documented in a study of circulating CD8 cells and anti-PD-1 response in melanoma. Study overall: Treatment was intravenous nivolumab at 3 mg/kg every 2 weeks.

In germline, CDR1 is MNHEY, CDR2 SMNVEV (reference sequence). Trimming removed 1 base at V and 5 bases at J, with 11 bases between. The CDR3 length is 14 residues. From live CD3+CD8+TCRalphabeta+ cells, four PD-1 and/or TIGIT subsets were sorted. Judged by abundance, this clonotype is large. TCR libraries were prepared from around 15 ng of total RNA with the QIAseq Immune Repertoire TCR panel. TCRdb re-derived calls from the reads in MiXCR, one entry per CDR3 protein. The sample carries more than 800 distinct CDR3 sequences, approximately 6% recorded once. This sequence joins TRBV27 and TRBJ2-5; D is possibly TRBD2 (6 bases). This material consisted of CD8+ T cells from PBMCs, taken at baseline or after one month of anti-PD-1 therapy (not recorded which). The TCR originated in a human donor with melanoma. The CDR3 sequence is CASSLYAGRETQYF. CDR3 in DNA: TGTGCCAGCAGTTTATACGCGGGGCGGGAGACCCAGTACTTC.